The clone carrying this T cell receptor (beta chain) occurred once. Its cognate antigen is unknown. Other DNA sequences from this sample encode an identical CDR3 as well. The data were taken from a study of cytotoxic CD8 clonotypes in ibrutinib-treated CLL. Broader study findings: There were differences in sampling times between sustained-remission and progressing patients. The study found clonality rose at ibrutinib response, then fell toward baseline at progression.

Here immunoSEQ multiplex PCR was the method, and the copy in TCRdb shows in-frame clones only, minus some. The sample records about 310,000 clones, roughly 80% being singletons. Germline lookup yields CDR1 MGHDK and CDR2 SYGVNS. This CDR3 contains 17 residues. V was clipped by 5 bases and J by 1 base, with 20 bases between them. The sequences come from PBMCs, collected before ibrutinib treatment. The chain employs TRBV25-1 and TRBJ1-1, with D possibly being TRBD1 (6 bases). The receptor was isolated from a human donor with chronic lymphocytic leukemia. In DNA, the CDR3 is TGTGCCAGCAGTCCAAGGGTGGGGACACATGGGAACACTGAAGCTTTCTTT. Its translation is CASSPRVGTHGNTEAFF.